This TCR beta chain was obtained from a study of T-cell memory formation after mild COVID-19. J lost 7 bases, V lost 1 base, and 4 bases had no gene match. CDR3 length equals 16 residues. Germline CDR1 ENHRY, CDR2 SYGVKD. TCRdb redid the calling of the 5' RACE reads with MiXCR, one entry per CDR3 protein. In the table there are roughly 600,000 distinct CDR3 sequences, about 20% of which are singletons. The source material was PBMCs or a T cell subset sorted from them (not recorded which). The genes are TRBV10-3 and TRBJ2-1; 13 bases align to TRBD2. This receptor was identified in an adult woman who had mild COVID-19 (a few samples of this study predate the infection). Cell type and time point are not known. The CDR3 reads CAISEWTSGSKNEQFF. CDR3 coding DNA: TGTGCCATCAGTGAGTGGACTAGCGGGAGTAAGAATGAGCAGTTCTTC.